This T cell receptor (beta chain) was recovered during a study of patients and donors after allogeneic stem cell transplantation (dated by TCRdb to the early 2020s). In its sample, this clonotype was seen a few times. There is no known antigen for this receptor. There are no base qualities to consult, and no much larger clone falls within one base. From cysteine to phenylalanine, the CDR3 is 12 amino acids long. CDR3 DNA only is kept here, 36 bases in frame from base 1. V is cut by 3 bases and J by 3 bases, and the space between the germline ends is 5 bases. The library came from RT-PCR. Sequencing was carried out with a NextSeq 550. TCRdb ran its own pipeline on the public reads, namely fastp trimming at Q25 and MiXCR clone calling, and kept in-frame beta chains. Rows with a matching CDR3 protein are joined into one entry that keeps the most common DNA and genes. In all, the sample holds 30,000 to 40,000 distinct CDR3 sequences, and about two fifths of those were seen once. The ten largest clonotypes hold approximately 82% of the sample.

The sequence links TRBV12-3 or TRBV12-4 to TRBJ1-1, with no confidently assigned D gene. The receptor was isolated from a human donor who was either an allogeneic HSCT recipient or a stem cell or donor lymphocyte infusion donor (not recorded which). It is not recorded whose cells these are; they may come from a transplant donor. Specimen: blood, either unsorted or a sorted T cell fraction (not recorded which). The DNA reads TGTGCCAGCAGTTTCTTCCACACTGAAGCTTTCTTT. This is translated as CASSFFHTEAFF.